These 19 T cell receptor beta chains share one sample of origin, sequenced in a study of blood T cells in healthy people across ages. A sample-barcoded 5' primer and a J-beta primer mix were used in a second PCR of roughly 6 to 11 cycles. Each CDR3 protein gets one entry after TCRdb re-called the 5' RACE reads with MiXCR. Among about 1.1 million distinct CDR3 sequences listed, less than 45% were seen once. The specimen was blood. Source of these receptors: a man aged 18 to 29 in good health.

The CDR3 is CASTVGTSGSYEQYF. For the CDR3, the DNA is TGTGCCAGCACCGTCGGGACTAGCGGATCCTACGAGCAGTACTTC. The V gene is TRBV7-2, the J gene TRBJ2-7; TRBD2 matches 11 bases. The V segment lost 7 bases and the J segment 1 base; nucleotides outside the gene matches: 6. The CDR3 spans 15 residues. Germline CDR1 is SGHTA and CDR2 is FQGNSA.

CDR3: CSVDRTEHGDEQFF. In DNA, the CDR3 is TGCAGCGTTGATAGGACAGAGCACGGCGATGAGCAGTTCTTC. The chain recombines TRBV29-1 with TRBJ2-1; TRBD1 might be the D (6 bases). This CDR3 comprises 14 residues. Trimming shortened V by 3 bases and J by 8 bases, and 17 bases separated the two germline ends. CDR1 SQVTM and CDR2 ANQGSEA come from the germline V gene.

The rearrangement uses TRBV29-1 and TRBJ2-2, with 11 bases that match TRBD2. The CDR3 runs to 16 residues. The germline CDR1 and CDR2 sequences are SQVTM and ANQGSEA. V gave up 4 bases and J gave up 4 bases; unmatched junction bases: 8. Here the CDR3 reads CSVATSGGKSTGELFF. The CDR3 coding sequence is TGCAGCGTTGCAACTAGCGGGGGCAAGAGCACCGGGGAGCTGTTTTTT.

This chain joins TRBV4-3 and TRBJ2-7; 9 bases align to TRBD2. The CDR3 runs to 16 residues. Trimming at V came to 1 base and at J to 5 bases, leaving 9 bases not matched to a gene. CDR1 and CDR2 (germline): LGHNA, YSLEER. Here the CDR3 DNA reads TGCGCCAGCAGCCAAGTCGTGGGACTAGCCCGAAACGAGCAGTACTTC. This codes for CASSQVVGLARNEQYF.

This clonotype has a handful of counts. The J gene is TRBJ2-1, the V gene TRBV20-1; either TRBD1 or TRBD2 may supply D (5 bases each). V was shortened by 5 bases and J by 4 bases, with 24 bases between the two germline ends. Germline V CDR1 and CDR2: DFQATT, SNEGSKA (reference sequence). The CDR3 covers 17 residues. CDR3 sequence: CSAGDGSPEGQYNEQFF. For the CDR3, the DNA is TGCAGTGCTGGGGACGGATCCCCCGAAGGACAATACAATGAGCAGTTCTTC.

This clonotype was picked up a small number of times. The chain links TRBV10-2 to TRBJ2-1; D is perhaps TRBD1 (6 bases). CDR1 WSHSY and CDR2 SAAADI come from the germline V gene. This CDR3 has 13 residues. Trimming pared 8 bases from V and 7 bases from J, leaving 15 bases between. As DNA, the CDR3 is TGCGCCAGCCATAATACAGGGCTGAATGAGCAGTTCTTC. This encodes CASHNTGLNEQFF.

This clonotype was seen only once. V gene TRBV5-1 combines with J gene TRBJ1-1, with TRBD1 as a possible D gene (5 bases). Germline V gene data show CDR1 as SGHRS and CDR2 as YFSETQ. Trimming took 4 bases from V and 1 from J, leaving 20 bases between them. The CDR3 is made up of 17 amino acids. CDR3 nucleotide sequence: TGCGCCAGCAGCCCCGGCGGGGGGAGGATAAAGAACACTGAAGCTTTCTTT. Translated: CASSPGGGRIKNTEAFF.

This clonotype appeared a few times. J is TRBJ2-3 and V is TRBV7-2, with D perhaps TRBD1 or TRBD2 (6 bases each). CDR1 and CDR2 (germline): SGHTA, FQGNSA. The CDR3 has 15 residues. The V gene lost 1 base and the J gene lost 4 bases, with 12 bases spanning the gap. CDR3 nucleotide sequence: TGTGCCAGCAGCTTAGGTCCCGGGGGCGCAGATACGCAGTATTTT. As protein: CASSLGPGGADTQYF.

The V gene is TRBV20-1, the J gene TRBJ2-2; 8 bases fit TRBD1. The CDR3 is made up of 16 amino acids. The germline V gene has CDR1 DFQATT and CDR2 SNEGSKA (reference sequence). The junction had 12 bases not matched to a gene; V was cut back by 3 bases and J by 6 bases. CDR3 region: CSASRSPGTGAGELFF. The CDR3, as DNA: TGCAGTGCTAGCCGGTCCCCCGGGACAGGCGCCGGGGAGCTGTTTTTT.

CDR3 protein: CASSLDGPLDEQYF. The CDR3 DNA follows: TGTGCCAGCAGTTTGGACGGACCTTTGGATGAGCAGTACTTC. The chain couples TRBV12-3 or TRBV12-4 to TRBJ2-7; D remains unclear. The ends were cut back, 3 bases at V and 7 bases at J, with 16 bases in the middle. The CDR3 extends over 14 amino acids.

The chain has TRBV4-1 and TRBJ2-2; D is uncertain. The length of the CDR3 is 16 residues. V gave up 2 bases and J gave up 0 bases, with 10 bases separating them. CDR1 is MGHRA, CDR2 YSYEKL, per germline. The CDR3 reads CASSQSSASNTGELFF. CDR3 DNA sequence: TGCGCCAGCAGCCAATCTTCCGCGTCGAACACCGGGGAGCTGTTTTTT.

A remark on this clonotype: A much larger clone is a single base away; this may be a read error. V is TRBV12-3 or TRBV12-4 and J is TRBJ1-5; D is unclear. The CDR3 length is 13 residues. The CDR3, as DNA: TGTGCCAGCAGACAGAATAGCAATCGGCCCCAGCATTTT. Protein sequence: CASRQNSNRPQHF.

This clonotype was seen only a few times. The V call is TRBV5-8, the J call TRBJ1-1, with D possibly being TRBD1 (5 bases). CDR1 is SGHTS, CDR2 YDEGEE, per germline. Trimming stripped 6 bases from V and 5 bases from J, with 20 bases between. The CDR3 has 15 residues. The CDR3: CASTSVRGVATEAFF. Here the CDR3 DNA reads TGTGCCAGCACCTCCGTGAGGGGAGTCGCGACTGAAGCTTTCTTT.

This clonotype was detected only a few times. The CDR3 bases are TGTGCCAGCAGCTCTGACGGGGCGAACACAGATACGCAGTATTTT. It translates to CASSSDGANTDTQYF. The chain combines TRBV7-2 with TRBJ2-3; either TRBD1 or TRBD2 may fit D (5 bases each). The CDR3 loop spans 15 amino acids. The V and J ends lost 4 bases and 2 bases respectively, with 13 bases between them. Per germline, CDR1 SGHTA and CDR2 FQGNSA.

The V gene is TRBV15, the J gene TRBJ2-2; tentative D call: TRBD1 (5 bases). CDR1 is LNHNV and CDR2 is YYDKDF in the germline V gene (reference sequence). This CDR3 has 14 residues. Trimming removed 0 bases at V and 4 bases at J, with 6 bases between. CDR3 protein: CATSRERGTGELFF. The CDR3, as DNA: TGTGCCACCAGCAGAGAAAGGGGCACCGGGGAGCTGTTTTTT.

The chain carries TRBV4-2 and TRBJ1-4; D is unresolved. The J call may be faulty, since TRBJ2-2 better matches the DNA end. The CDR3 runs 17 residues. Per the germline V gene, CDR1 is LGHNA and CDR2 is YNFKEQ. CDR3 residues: CASSPTFLNRETGELFF. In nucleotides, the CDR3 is TGTGCCAGCAGCCCCACGTTTCTGAACCGAGAGACCGGGGAGCTGTTTTTT.

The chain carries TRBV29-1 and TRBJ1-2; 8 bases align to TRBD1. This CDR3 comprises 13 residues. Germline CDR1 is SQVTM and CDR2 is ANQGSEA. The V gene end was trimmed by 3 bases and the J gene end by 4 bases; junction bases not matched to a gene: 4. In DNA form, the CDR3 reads TGCAGCGTTGAGACAGGGGAGCCCTATGGCTACACCTTC. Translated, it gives CSVETGEPYGYTF.

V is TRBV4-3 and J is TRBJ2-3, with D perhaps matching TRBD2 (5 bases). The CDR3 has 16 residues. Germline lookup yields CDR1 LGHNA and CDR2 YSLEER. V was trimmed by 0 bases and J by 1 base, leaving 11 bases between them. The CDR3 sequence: CASSQDLEGGTDTQYF. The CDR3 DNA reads TGCGCCAGCAGCCAAGATCTCGAGGGCGGCACAGATACGCAGTATTTT.

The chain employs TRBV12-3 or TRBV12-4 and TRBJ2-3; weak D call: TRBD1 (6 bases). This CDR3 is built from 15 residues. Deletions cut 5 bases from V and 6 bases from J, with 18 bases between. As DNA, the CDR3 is TGTGCCAGCAGTCGGGACAATATGTCATGGGATACGCAGTATTTT. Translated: CASSRDNMSWDTQYF.